This T cell receptor (beta chain) was retrieved from a study of cytomegalovirus exposure and HLA in healthy donors. Overall study context: A prior analysis found roughly 110 million unique TCR beta sequences from roughly 180 million T cells. General observations from the study: Owing to their indistinguishability, certain V segments, notably TRBV6-2 and TRBV6-3, were excluded.

The germline gives CDR1 SGDLS, CDR2 YYNGEE. V lost 5 bases, J lost 7 bases, and 15 bases lay in between. CDR3 size: 13 residues. PCR employed 60 Vbeta and 13 Jbeta primers. Sequenced by immunoSEQ multiplex PCR; TCRdb stores in-frame clones only, minus some. The repertoire consists of roughly 100,000 clones, with approximately 73% occurring once and the leading ten covering 10% to 13%. Details on this clone: Its specificity is not known.

The V and J genes are TRBV9 and TRBJ1-1, with a tentative D call TRBD1 (6 bases). The receptor was isolated from a young woman in good health and CMV-seropositive. The sequenced sample was PBMCs. In DNA, the CDR3 is TGTGCCAGCAGTAGGGGGGGGGCGGGTGAAGCTTTCTTT. Its protein product is CASSRGGAGEAFF.